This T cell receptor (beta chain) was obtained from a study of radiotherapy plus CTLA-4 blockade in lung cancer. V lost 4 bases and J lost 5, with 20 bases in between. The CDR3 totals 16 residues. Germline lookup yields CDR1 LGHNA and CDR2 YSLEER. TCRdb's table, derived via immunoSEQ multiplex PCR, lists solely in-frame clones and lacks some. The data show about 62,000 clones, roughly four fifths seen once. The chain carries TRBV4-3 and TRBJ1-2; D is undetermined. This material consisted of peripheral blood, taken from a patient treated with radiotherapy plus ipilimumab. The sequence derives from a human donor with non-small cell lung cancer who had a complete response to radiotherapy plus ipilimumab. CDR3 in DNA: TGCGCCAGCAGCCGAGGACTAAGTTCGTTGCGGTATGGCTACACCTTC. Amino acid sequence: CASSRGLSSLRYGYTF.